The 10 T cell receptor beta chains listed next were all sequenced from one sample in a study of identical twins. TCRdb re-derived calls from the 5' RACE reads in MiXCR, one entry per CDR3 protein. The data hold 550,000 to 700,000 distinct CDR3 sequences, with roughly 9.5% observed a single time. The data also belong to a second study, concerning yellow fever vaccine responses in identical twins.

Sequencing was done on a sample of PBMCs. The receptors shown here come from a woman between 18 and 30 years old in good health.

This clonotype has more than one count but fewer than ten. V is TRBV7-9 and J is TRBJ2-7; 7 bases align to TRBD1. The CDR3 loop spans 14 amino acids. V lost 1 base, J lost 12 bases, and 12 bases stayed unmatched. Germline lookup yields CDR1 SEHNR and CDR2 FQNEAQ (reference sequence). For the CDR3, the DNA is TGTGCCAGCAGCTTAGACAGGGGATTAGCACTACCGTACTTC. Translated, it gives CASSLDRGLALPYF.

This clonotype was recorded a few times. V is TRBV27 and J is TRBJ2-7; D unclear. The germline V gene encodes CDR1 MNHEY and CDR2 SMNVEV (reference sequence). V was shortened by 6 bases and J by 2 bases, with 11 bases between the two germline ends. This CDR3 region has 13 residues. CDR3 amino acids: CASRTHRAYEQYF. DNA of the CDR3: TGTGCCAGCAGAACCCACCGCGCCTACGAGCAGTACTTC.

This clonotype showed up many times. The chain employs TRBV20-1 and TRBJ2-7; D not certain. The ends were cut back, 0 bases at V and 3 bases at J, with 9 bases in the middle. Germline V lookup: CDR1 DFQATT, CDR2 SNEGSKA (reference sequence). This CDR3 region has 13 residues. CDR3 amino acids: CSARDASDYEQYF. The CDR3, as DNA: TGCAGTGCTAGAGATGCTTCAGACTACGAGCAGTACTTC.

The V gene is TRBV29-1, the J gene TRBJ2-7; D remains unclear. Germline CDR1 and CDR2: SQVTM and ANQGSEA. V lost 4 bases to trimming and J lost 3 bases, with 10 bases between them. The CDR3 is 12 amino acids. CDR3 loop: CSVAGDHYEQYF. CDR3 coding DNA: TGCAGCGTTGCCGGAGACCACTACGAGCAGTACTTC.

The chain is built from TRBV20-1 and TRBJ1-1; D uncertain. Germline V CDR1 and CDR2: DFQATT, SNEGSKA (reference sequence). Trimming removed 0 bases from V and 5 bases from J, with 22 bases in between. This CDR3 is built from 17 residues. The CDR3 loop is CSARDMRQPIVYTEAFF. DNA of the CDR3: TGCAGTGCTAGAGATATGAGGCAGCCCATAGTTTATACTGAAGCTTTCTTT.

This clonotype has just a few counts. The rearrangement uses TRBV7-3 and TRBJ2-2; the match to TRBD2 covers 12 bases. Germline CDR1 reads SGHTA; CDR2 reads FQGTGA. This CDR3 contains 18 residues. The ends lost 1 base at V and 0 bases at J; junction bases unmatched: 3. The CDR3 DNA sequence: TGTGCCAGCAGCTTAAGACGGACTAGCGGGACGAACACCGGGGAGCTGTTTTTT. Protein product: CASSLRRTSGTNTGELFF.

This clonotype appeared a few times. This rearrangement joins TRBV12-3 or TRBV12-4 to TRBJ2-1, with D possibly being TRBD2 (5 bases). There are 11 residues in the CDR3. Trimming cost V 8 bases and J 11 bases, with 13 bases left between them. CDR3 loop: CASGDGLQQFF. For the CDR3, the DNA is TGTGCCAGCGGAGATGGACTCCAGCAGTTCTTC.

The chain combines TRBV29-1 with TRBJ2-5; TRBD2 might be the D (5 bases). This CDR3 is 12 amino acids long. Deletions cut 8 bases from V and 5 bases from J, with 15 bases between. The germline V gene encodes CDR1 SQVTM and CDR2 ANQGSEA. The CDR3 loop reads CSSWGAPETQYF. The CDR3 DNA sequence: TGCAGCTCGTGGGGAGCACCGGAGACCCAGTACTTC.

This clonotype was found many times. CDR3 region: CASSGQDPSSGNTIYF. CDR3 in DNA: TGTGCCAGCAGCGGGCAGGACCCGAGCTCTGGAAACACCATATATTTT. The V and J genes are TRBV7-9 and TRBJ1-3; D call uncertain. This CDR3 has 16 amino acids. The V and J ends lost 5 bases and 0 bases respectively, with 14 bases between them. Germline lookup yields CDR1 SEHNR and CDR2 FQNEAQ (reference sequence). The full variable domain, completed using reference TRBV7-9 and TRBJ1-3, is DTGVSQNPRHKITKRGQNVTFRCDPISEHNRLYWYRQTLGQGPEFLTYFQNEAQLEKSRLLSDRFSAERPKGSFSTLEIQRTEQGDSAMYLCASSGQDPSSGNTIYFGEGSWLTVV.

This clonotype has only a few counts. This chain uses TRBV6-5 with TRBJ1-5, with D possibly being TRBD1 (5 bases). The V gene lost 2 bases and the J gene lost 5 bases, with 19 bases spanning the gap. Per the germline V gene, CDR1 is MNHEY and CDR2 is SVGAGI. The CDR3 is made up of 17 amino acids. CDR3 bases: TGTGCCAGCAGTTACCCCCAGGGCCCGGCCCAGGATCAGCCCCAGCATTTT. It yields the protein CASSYPQGPAQDQPQHF.